This T cell receptor beta chain is drawn from a study of blood T cell repertoires in COVID-19. Looking at the study overall: The analysed material was cDNA or gDNA that came from T cells, B-cell-depleted T cells, or PBMCs.

Participant ages covered about 18 to 95 years across around 22 US areas. Each participant's cohort was designated according to participant-reported clinical history. Under the authors' procedure: Estimated nucleated cell counts came from reference gene primer amplification. Produced via immunoSEQ multiplex PCR; TCRdb's table is partial and in-frame only. That table furnishes V, J and clone size, whereas the DNA furnished D and trimming. The data show just over 300,000 clones, 70% to 90% seen once. Germline V lookup: CDR1 GTSNPN, CDR2 SVGIG (reference sequence). J gave up 4 bases and V 0 bases, and 6 bases lay outside the gene matches. This CDR3 is built from 16 residues.

This chain joins TRBV30 and TRBJ2-5, with 12 bases identical to TRBD2. This TCR was sampled from a man aged 30-40 years who had recovered from COVID-19. The sample taken for sequencing was PBMCs or T cells enriched from blood (not recorded which). CDR3 DNA: TGTGCCTGGAGTGTACGTTTACTAGCGGGGGGAGAGACCCAGTACTTC. Amino acids: CAWSVRLLAGGETQYF.